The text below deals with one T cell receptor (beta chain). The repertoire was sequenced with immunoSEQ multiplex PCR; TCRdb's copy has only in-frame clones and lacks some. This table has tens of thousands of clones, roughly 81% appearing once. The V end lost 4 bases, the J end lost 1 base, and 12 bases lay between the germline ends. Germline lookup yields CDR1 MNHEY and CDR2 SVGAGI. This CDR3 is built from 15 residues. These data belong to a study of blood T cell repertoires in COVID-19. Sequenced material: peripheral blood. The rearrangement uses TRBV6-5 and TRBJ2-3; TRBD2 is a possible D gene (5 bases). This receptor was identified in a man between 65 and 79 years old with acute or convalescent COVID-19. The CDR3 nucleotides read TGTGCCAGCAGTTCGCCCGCCGGGGGCACAGATACGCAGTATTTT. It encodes CASSSPAGGTDTQYF.